This TCR beta chain was recorded in a study of cytomegalovirus exposure and HLA in healthy donors. The study's findings and limits: 164 TCR beta chains were listed as cytomegalovirus-associated. Later work associated 16,951 TCR beta sequences with HLA alleles at 0.05 false discovery rate. In an earlier analysis, most TCR beta V segments were productive about 87% or about 30% of the time.

The CDR3 contains 19 residues. Per germline, CDR1 SEHNR and CDR2 FQNEAQ (reference sequence). Vbeta (60) and Jbeta (13) primers were used in the PCR. Assay: immunoSEQ multiplex PCR; the TCRdb copy retains only in-frame clones and omits some. The table lists about 160,000 clones, 79% of them singletons. A word on this clone: The antigen is unknown. One end of the junction fails to match germline, which may point to a read error.

V gene TRBV7-9 combines with J gene TRBJ2-4, with D possibly matching TRBD1 (7 bases). This clonotype was sampled from a man in his forties in good health and CMV-seronegative. Sequenced material: PBMCs. CDR3 DNA sequence: TGTTCCAGCAGCTTAAATCGCGGGGCCAGGGGGTCGCCCAAAAACATTCAGTACTTC. Residues: CSSSLNRGARGSPKNIQYF.